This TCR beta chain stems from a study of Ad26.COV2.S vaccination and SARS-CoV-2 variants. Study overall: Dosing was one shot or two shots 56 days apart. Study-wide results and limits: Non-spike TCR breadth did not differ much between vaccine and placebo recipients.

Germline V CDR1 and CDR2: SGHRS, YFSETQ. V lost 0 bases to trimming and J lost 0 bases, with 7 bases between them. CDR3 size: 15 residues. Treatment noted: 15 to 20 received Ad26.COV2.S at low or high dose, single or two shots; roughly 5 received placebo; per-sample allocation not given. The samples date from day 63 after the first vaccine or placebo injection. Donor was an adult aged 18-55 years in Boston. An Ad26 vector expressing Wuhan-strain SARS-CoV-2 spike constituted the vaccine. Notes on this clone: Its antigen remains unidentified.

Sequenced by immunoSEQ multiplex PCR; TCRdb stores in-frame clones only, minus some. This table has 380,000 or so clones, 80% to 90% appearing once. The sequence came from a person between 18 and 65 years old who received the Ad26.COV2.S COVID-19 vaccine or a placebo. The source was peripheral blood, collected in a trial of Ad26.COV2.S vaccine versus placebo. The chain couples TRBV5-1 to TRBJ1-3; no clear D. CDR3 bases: TGCGCCAGCAGCTTGGCCGGGAGCTCTGGAAACACCATATATTTT. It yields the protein CASSLAGSSGNTIYF.